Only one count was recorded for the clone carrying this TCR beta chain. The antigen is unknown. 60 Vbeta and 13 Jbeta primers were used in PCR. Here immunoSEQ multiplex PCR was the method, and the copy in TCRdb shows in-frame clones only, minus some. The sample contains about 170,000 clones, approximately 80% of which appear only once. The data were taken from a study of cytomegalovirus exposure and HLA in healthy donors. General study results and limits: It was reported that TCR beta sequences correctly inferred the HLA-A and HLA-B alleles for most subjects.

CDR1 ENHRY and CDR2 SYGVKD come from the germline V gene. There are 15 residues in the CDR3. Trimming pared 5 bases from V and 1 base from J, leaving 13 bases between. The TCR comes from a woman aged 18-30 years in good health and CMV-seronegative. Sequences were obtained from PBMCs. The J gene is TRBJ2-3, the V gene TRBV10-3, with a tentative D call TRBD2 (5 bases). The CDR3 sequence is CAISNGSPGTDTQYF. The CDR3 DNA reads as TGTGCCATCAGTAATGGGAGCCCTGGCACAGATACGCAGTATTTT.